This TCR beta chain emerged from a study of blood T cell repertoires in COVID-19. On the study more broadly: COVID-19 samples from acute and convalescent phases originated in the United States, Italy and Spain. The cDNA or gDNA used as material had been derived from T cells, B-cell-depleted T cells, or PBMCs.

In the source study's methods: Nucleated cell number was recorded as an estimate derived from reference gene primer amplification. Using immunoSEQ multiplex PCR, the repertoire was profiled, and TCRdb retains in-frame clones only, with some absent. V, J and clone size were drawn from that table, and D and trimming were deduced from the DNA. The sample lists about 140,000 clones, 79% seen once, with approximately 3.6% in the top ten. V shed 4 bases and J 5 bases; nucleotides not matched to a gene: 9. Germline CDR1 LGHDT, CDR2 YNNKEL (reference sequence). The CDR3 spans 16 residues. The sequenced material came from peripheral blood. The V and J genes are TRBV3-1 (or the pseudogene TRBV3-2) and TRBJ2-7, with 12 bases lining up with TRBD2. The receptor was derived from a man between 60 and 75 years old with acute or convalescent COVID-19. The DNA for the CDR3 is TGTGCCAGCAGCCTGGGACTAGCGGGTGCGGGACACGAGCAGTACTTC. It is translated as CASSLGLAGAGHEQYF.